The clone carrying this T cell receptor (beta chain) was seen more than once but under ten times. These data are taken from a study of blood T cells in healthy people across ages. PBMCs numbering at least 6.5 million were isolated per sample. Using a J-beta primer mix together with a sample-barcoded 5' primer, a second PCR was run for 7 to 11 cycles. TCRdb ran MiXCR on the 5' RACE reads and lists one entry per CDR3 protein. This table holds 910,000 or so distinct CDR3 sequences, roughly 51% found once. The CDR3 runs 13 residues. V gave up 5 bases and J gave up 3 bases, with 11 bases separating them. This clonotype was sampled from a woman in her sixties or seventies in good health. Sequencing was performed on blood. The genes are TRBV12-3 or TRBV12-4 and TRBJ2-7; D unresolved. The CDR3 nucleotides are TGTGCCAGCAGTCCCTCAATATTCTACGAGCAGTACTTC. It translates to CASSPSIFYEQYF.